This TCR beta chain is from a study of T cells after yellow fever vaccination. This clonotype has at least ten counts. Its antigen is currently unknown. From the 5' RACE reads, TCRdb called clonotypes with MiXCR, one entry per CDR3 protein. The sample carries 300,000 to 450,000 distinct CDR3 sequences, under 7.5% recorded once. Study findings and constraints: Of the clonotypes, a small share occurred in both CD4 and CD8 compartments.

This CDR3 comprises 15 residues. With 3 bases removed from V and 2 bases from J, the gap between germline ends came to 10 bases. Sequences were derived from PBMCs, sampled 5 days after the yellow fever booster vaccination. This sequence joins TRBV12-3 or TRBV12-4 and TRBJ2-2; D remains unclear. The TCR comes from a man in his thirties or forties who received the YFV17D yellow fever vaccine. The CDR3 coding sequence is TGTGCCAGCAGTTTTAGCAGCCCAAACACCGGGGAGCTGTTTTTT. This translates into CASSFSSPNTGELFF.